Shown below are 13 T cell receptor beta chains from a single sample sequenced in a study of T-cell memory formation after mild COVID-19. TCRdb ran MiXCR on the 5' RACE reads and lists one entry per CDR3 protein. Found here are 380,000 or so distinct CDR3 sequences, around 15% of them singletons; the top ten hold roughly 20%. The sequencing input was PBMCs or a T cell subset sorted from them (not recorded which). Every receptor here comes from a man between 18 and 29 years old who had mild COVID-19 (a few samples of this study predate the infection). Cell type and time point are not known.

This clonotype was detected a few times. This chain links TRBV29-1 with TRBJ2-1; the D gene could be TRBD1 or TRBD2 (6 bases each). The germline gives CDR1 SQVTM, CDR2 ANQGSEA. This CDR3 region has 14 residues. V lost 2 bases and J lost 2, with 10 bases in between. The CDR3 loop is CSVELGGPYNEQFF. The CDR3 coding sequence is TGCAGCGTTGAATTGGGGGGCCCCTACAATGAGCAGTTCTTC.

This clonotype has a count of ten or more. The chain couples TRBV18 to TRBJ1-1; no clear D. The V end was cut by 2 bases, the J end by 4 bases, with 11 bases between. CDR3 length equals 14 residues. Germline V lookup: CDR1 KGHSH, CDR2 LQKENI. The CDR3 reads CASSPISDTTEAFF. The CDR3 nucleotides are TGTGCCAGCTCACCAATCTCTGATACCACTGAAGCTTTCTTT.

The V gene is TRBV7-9, the J gene TRBJ2-7; D is uncertain. V was pared by 5 bases and J by 1 base, with 9 bases between. This CDR3 contains 13 residues. Germline V lookup: CDR1 SEHNR, CDR2 FQNEAQ (reference sequence). CDR3 DNA: TGTGCCAGCAGCCCCTATGCATCCTACGAGCAGTACTTC. It is translated as CASSPYASYEQYF.

The rearrangement joins TRBV7-2 to TRBJ2-7, with 8 bases that match TRBD2. V lost 5 bases, J lost 3 bases, and 6 bases stayed unmatched. Looked up from germline, CDR1 is SGHTA and CDR2 is FQGNSA. This CDR3 contains 14 residues. CDR3 in DNA: TGTGCCAGCAGCCTCCCGGGAGGGCGCTACGAGCAGTACTTC. This codes for CASSLPGGRYEQYF.

The rearrangement links TRBV6-5 to TRBJ1-3; no clear D. This CDR3 has 11 residues. Germline-derived CDR1 and CDR2 are MNHEY and SVGAGI. Trimming stripped 6 bases from V and 4 bases from J, with 4 bases between. In DNA form, the CDR3 reads TGTGCCAGCAGAGTAGGAAACACCATATATTTT. As protein: CASRVGNTIYF.

In its sample, this clonotype was seen a few times. V is TRBV5-1 and J is TRBJ2-5, with a tentative D call TRBD2 (8 bases). The CDR3 runs to 15 residues. The germline V and J ends were trimmed by 3 bases and 3 bases, with 15 bases remaining between them. CDR1 and CDR2 from the germline V gene are SGHRS and YFSETQ. CDR3 DNA sequence: TGCGCCAGCAGCTCCGGGACAGCGGGGGAAGAGACCCAGTACTTC. This translates into CASSSGTAGEETQYF.

The chain is built from TRBV15 and TRBJ2-7; tentative D call: TRBD2 (8 bases). This CDR3 region has 14 residues. Germline assignment: CDR1 LNHNV and CDR2 YYDKDF (reference sequence). Trimming removed 8 bases at V and 6 bases at J, with 20 bases between. Here the CDR3 reads CATPGGLAGGEQYV. CDR3 sequence (DNA): TGTGCCACCCCAGGGGGGCTAGCGGGTGGCGAGCAGTACGTC.

The chain has TRBV10-3 and TRBJ2-7, with 8 nucleotides matching TRBD2. CDR1 is ENHRY and CDR2 is SYGVKD in the germline V gene. The CDR3 extends over 15 amino acids. V shed 5 bases, J shed 7 bases, and the junction held 13 bases outside the gene matches. The CDR3 region has the DNA TGTGCCATCAGTTCAGGGGTCCCTCCGGGGGGGGAGCAGTACTTC. It translates to CAISSGVPPGGEQYF.

The chain carries TRBV4-2 and TRBJ2-1, with D perhaps assigned TRBD1 or TRBD2 (5 bases each). Germline-derived CDR1 and CDR2 are LGHNA and YNFKEQ. V lost 0 bases, J lost 4 bases, and 13 bases lay in between. The CDR3 is made up of 16 amino acids. Here the CDR3 reads CASSQDPGAPYNEQFF. As DNA, the CDR3 is TGTGCCAGCAGCCAAGACCCCGGGGCCCCTTACAATGAGCAGTTCTTC.

The sample holds a few counts of this clonotype. This chain uses TRBV29-1 with TRBJ2-3; D is undetermined. The V end was cut by 3 bases, the J end by 4 bases, with 5 bases between. Per the germline V gene, CDR1 is SQVTM and CDR2 is ANQGSEA. The CDR3 sequence is 11 residues long. In nucleotides, the CDR3 is TGCAGCGTTGACAGGTCAGATACGCAGTATTTT. This translates into CSVDRSDTQYF.

This clonotype was observed many times. Written as DNA, the CDR3 is TGTGCCAGCAGTTTAGGGGGGGGCAACATTCAGTACTTC. This codes for CASSLGGGNIQYF. This rearrangement joins TRBV12-3 or TRBV12-4 to TRBJ2-4, with D maybe TRBD2 (7 bases). Deletions cut 1 base from V and 7 bases from J, with 8 bases between. This CDR3 is 13 amino acids long.

In this sample, this clonotype turned up a few times. This rearrangement joins TRBV7-9 to TRBJ1-6; D gene ambiguous. The germline V gene has CDR1 SEHNR and CDR2 FQNEAQ (reference sequence). The CDR3 extends over 15 amino acids. Trimming took 4 bases from V and 0 from J, leaving 7 bases between them. The CDR3 DNA reads TGTGCCAGCAGCTCGCCGAGCTCCTATAATTCACCCCTCCACTTT. This sequence encodes CASSSPSSYNSPLHF.

This clonotype showed up many times. V usage is TRBV20-1 and J usage is TRBJ2-7, with D perhaps TRBD1 (6 bases). The CDR3 is 11 amino acids. Germline loops: CDR1 DFQATT, CDR2 SNEGSKA (reference sequence). Between the trimmed V and J ends, which lost 7 bases and 1 base, there was a span of 8 bases. DNA of the CDR3: TGCAGTGGAGGGGGTTCCTACGAGCAGTACTTC. It yields the protein CSGGGSYEQYF.